These T cell receptor beta chains were read from a single sample in a study of blood T cell repertoires in COVID-19. Clones were read by immunoSEQ multiplex PCR, and TCRdb kept only the in-frame ones, dropping some. The sample lists 270,000 or so clones; 84% were seen once. Sequencing used peripheral blood. The receptors come from a human donor in a cohort sampled during active COVID-19. The CDR3 runs from the conserved cysteine through the conserved F or W.

j_call	v_call	cdr3_aa
TRBJ2-4	TRBV28	CASSPFGTKNIQYF
TRBJ1-4	TRBV4-2	CASSLTGTGGEKLFF
TRBJ1-1	TRBV9	CASSVDWTGSQAFF
TRBJ2-3	TRBV7-2	CASSLVLAGTLADTQYF
TRBJ2-1	TRBV7-2	CASHISGGAPSSYNEQFF
TRBJ2-1	TRBV7-6	CASSLAGGPFDEQFF
TRBJ1-1	TRBV6-2/TRBV6-3	CASSVRNTEAFF
TRBJ1-4	TRBV7-8	CASSQTTNEKLFF
TRBJ1-1	TRBV3-1/TRBV3-2	CASSQDAGQGMNTEAFF
TRBJ2-5	TRBV5-1	CASSILGGGQETQYF
TRBJ2-1	TRBV2	CASQRQGSYNEQFF
TRBJ1-1	TRBV19	CASSPPLRGTEAFF
TRBJ2-5	TRBV2	CASKQGSQETQYF
TRBJ1-6	TRBV27	CASRSSYNSPLHF
TRBJ1-2	TRBV7-2	CASSQGTGNGYTF
TRBJ1-2	TRBV5-1	CASSLAIGGRQEGYTF
TRBJ1-1	TRBV28	CASSTNRGARVTEAFF
TRBJ1-6	TRBV10-3	CAISAGTGNVPLHF
TRBJ1-1	TRBV3-1/TRBV3-2	CASSQRDRGRTNTEAFF
TRBJ2-7	TRBV6-5	CASSRRTGADEQYF
TRBJ2-2	TRBV11-2	CASSGQTNTGELFF
TRBJ2-7	TRBV11-3	CASSQGLAGPYEQYF
TRBJ2-2	TRBV7-9	CASSFWGGSVTGELFF
TRBJ2-3	TRBV5-1	CASSAHRGSSITASTDTQYF
TRBJ2-2	TRBV6-5	CASCPWGAGELFF
TRBJ2-7	TRBV5-6	CASSPSPRPPDDEQYF
TRBJ2-1	TRBV19	CASSQWGTGQFF
TRBJ1-4	TRBV6-5	CASSRPRGELFF
TRBJ1-1	TRBV5-5	CASSLSGHTEAFF
TRBJ1-4	TRBV5-4	CASSQSRDRVQATNEKLFF
TRBJ1-1	TRBV7-8	CASSLAINRVGEAFF